These 23 T cell receptor beta chains originate from one sample sequenced in a study of graft-versus-host responses after intestinal transplantation. Sequencing used immunoSEQ multiplex PCR; TCRdb keeps in-frame clones, though not all of them. The table has 20,000 to 25,000 clones, around 80% seen once. Intraepithelial and lamina propria lymphocytes were isolated from graft specimens. The specimen comprised ileum tissue, sampled 12 days after intestinal transplant. These receptors originate from a human patient who received an intestinal transplant, so some T cells may come from the graft donor.

The chain has TRBV13 and TRBJ2-5; 7 bases are a match to TRBD1. V trimming: 0 bases; J trimming: 2 bases; junction bases outside the gene matches: 6. Germline V gene lookup returns CDR1 PRHDT and CDR2 FYEKMQ (reference sequence). The CDR3 covers 16 residues. CDR3 loop: CASSLGNRGLQETQYF. CDR3 coding DNA: TGTGCCAGCAGCTTAGGCAACAGGGGCCTTCAAGAGACCCAGTACTTC.

The chain couples TRBV10-3 to TRBJ2-5; 15 nucleotides align to TRBD2. The CDR3 loop spans 16 amino acids. The germline V gene encodes CDR1 ENHRY and CDR2 SYGVKD. After removal of 7 bases from V and 4 bases from J, the junction contained 7 bases not matched to a gene. The chain's CDR3 is CAITSGLAGGGETQYF. In nucleotides, the CDR3 is TGTGCCATCACCTCCGGACTAGCGGGGGGGGGAGAGACCCAGTACTTC.

The chain is built from TRBV10-3 and TRBJ2-5; 8 positions agree with TRBD1. CDR3 size: 16 residues. The J segment lost 4 bases and the V segment lost 2 bases, leaving 9 bases of the junction unmatched. Germline CDR1 and CDR2: ENHRY and SYGVKD. DNA of the CDR3: TGTGCCATCAGTGAGGGGACAGGCCAAGCCCGAGAGACCCAGTACTTC. It encodes CAISEGTGQARETQYF.

The V gene is TRBV7-2, the J gene TRBJ1-6; a weak D match, TRBD1 (6 bases). CDR1 and CDR2 (germline): SGHTA, FQGNSA. CDR3 length: 14 amino acids. V gave up 6 bases and J gave up 5 bases, with 11 bases separating them. CDR3 coding DNA: TGTGCCAGCAGGACCGGGACAAATAATTCACCCCTCCACTTT. This sequence encodes CASRTGTNNSPLHF.

J is TRBJ2-5 and V is TRBV7-3; 9 positions agree with TRBD1. The V and J ends lost 5 bases and 5 bases, in that order; junction bases with no gene match: 12. CDR3 length: 16 residues. Germline CDR1 reads SGHTA; CDR2 reads FQGTGA. The CDR3, as DNA: TGTGCCAGCAGCCCCACTCCGGGACAGGGAATTGAGACCCAGTACTTC. Translated, it gives CASSPTPGQGIETQYF.

The rearrangement joins TRBV12-5 to TRBJ1-1; 7 positions agree with TRBD1. Germline CDR1 and CDR2: LGHNT and FRNRAP. The CDR3 runs 14 residues. V was pared by 11 bases and J by 0 bases, with 9 bases of the junction left unmatched. The CDR3 spells CAGAKGQLNTEAFF. Written as DNA, the CDR3 is TGTGCTGGAGCAAAGGGACAGTTGAACACTGAAGCTTTCTTT.

The table lists this clone with a few counts. The chain combines TRBV18 with TRBJ2-3, with 13 bases lining up with TRBD2. Germline V gene lookup returns CDR1 KGHSH and CDR2 LQKENI. V trimming: 1 base; J trimming: 7 bases; junction bases outside the gene matches: 8. The CDR3 runs to 17 residues. CDR3 DNA sequence: TGTGCCAGCTCACCACTTACTAGCGGGGGGGCCGTGAATACGCAGTATTTT. This codes for CASSPLTSGGAVNTQYF.

This clone was counted a few times. This chain connects TRBV6-5 to TRBJ2-5, with 9 bases identical to TRBD2. This CDR3 region has 16 residues. Germline values: CDR1 MNHEY, CDR2 SVGAGI. Trimming took 0 bases from V and 2 from J; bases not matched to a gene: 4. CDR3 loop: CASSYSIAGAQETQYF. CDR3 bases: TGTGCCAGCAGTTACTCGATAGCGGGAGCTCAAGAGACCCAGTACTTC.

CDR3 nucleotide sequence: TGTGCCAGCAGCGGCCGGCGGACAGGGGTTGGCTACACCTTC. It yields the protein CASSGRRTGVGYTF. The rearrangement links TRBV5-6 to TRBJ1-2, with 9 bases matching TRBD1. V dropped 4 bases and J dropped 7; count of bases not matched to a gene: 8. The CDR3 contains 14 residues. The V gene's germline CDR1 is SGHDT and CDR2 YYEEEE.

This clone showed up just a few times. The same CDR3 arises from other DNA sequences in this sample as well. The chain carries TRBV15 and TRBJ2-1, with a possible D match to TRBD2 (6 bases). Trimming pared 1 base from V and 0 bases from J, leaving 10 bases between. CDR1 is LNHNV, CDR2 YYDKDF, per germline (reference sequence). The CDR3 is 16 residues long. The CDR3 is CATSRGAGNSYNEQFF. The CDR3 coding sequence is TGTGCCACCAGCAGAGGGGCGGGGAACTCCTACAATGAGCAGTTCTTC.

V gene TRBV7-2 combines with J gene TRBJ1-2; D unclear. The CDR3 sequence is 13 residues long. CDR1 SGHTA and CDR2 FQGNSA come from the germline V gene. The V and J ends lost 4 bases and 3 bases respectively, with 9 bases between them. CDR3 in amino acids: CASSSPGYYGYTF. The CDR3, as DNA: TGTGCCAGCAGCTCCCCCGGTTACTATGGCTACACCTTC.

This clone was counted a single time. The V gene is TRBV19, the J gene TRBJ1-6, with D perhaps matching TRBD1 (6 bases). CDR1 is LNHDA, CDR2 SQIVND, per germline (reference sequence). The length of the CDR3 is 14 residues. V lost 9 bases, J lost 9 bases, and 18 bases lay in between. The CDR3 region is CASRQEITFSPLHF. The CDR3 DNA is TGTGCCAGCCGACAGGAGATAACTTTTTCACCCCTCCACTTT.

The chain combines TRBV6-1 with TRBJ2-5; 8 nucleotides agree with TRBD2. The V segment lost 7 bases and the J segment 2 bases; nucleotides outside the gene matches: 3. The CDR3 contains 13 residues. Germline V lookup: CDR1 MNHNS, CDR2 SASEGT. The CDR3 DNA reads TGTGCCAGCAACGGGGGGGGACAAGAGACCCAGTACTTC. It specifies CASNGGGQETQYF.

This clone was found once. The chain links TRBV5-1 to TRBJ2-1; the match to TRBD2 covers 10 bases. The junction had 7 bases not matched to a gene; V was cut back by 1 base and J by 9 bases. Germline V gene lookup returns CDR1 SGHRS and CDR2 YFSETQ. The CDR3 has 15 amino acids. The CDR3 loop is CASSLRLAGEGEQFF. In DNA form, the CDR3 reads TGCGCCAGCAGCTTGAGGCTAGCGGGGGAGGGTGAGCAGTTCTTC.

The chain recombines TRBV7-2 with TRBJ2-3, with a weak D call TRBD2 (6 bases). Germline values: CDR1 SGHTA, CDR2 FQGNSA. This CDR3 has 11 residues. V lost 0 bases and J 14 bases, leaving 9 bases between the germline ends. CDR3 nucleotide sequence: TGTGCCAGCAGCTTAGCGGGAGGAACGTATTTT. Encoded protein: CASSLAGGTYF.

This chain connects TRBV4-2 to TRBJ2-1; the D is unclear. Between the trimmed V and J ends, which lost 3 bases and 12 bases, there was a span of 15 bases. The V gene's germline CDR1 is LGHNA and CDR2 YNFKEQ. This CDR3 spans 13 amino acids. DNA of the CDR3: TGTGCCAGCAGCCACTTTTTCTGGCCCCGGCAGTTCTTC. Protein: CASSHFFWPRQFF.

V and J are TRBV5-1 and TRBJ2-7; maybe TRBD1 (5 bases). This CDR3 region has 15 residues. The V gene lost 3 bases and the J gene lost 2 bases, with 15 bases spanning the gap. Per germline, CDR1 SGHRS and CDR2 YFSETQ. This CDR3 is CASSSRPDTTYEQYF. CDR3 in DNA: TGCGCCAGCAGCTCGAGACCGGACACGACCTACGAGCAGTACTTC.

The CDR3: CASTVQGGETQYF. CDR3 coding DNA: TGTGCCAGCACCGTACAGGGAGGGGAGACCCAGTACTTC. The J gene is TRBJ2-5, the V gene TRBV5-8; D is possibly TRBD2 (7 bases). The CDR3 is made up of 13 amino acids. The germline CDR1 and CDR2 sequences are SGHTS and YDEGEE. Trimming took 6 bases from V and 5 from J, leaving 14 bases between them.

To note about this clone: At one of its ends the junction is not consistent with the germline gene, which may arise from a read error. This chain connects TRBV7-7 to TRBJ1-2, with 7 nucleotides matching TRBD1. The CDR3 contains 16 residues. Germline CDR1 SSHAT, CDR2 FNYEAQ (reference sequence). In nucleotides, the CDR3 is TGTGCTAGCAGCTTAATATATGGGGGGACAGAGGGCGGCTACACCTTC. This encodes CASSLIYGGTEGGYTF.

The gene calls are TRBV28 and TRBJ2-7; 12 bases agree with TRBD2. V was clipped by 8 bases and J by 6 bases; unmatched bases: 8. The CDR3 covers 14 residues. In germline, CDR1 is MDHEN, CDR2 SYDVKM. This CDR3 reads CASRILAGGSEQYF. CDR3 DNA: TGTGCCAGCCGCATACTAGCGGGGGGCAGCGAGCAGTACTTC.

The chain uses TRBV5-1 and TRBJ2-1; possible D gene TRBD1, 6 bases. Trimming shortened V by 5 bases and J by 0 bases, and 9 bases separated the two germline ends. Germline V CDR1 and CDR2: SGHRS, YFSETQ. This CDR3 has 14 amino acids. CDR3 coding DNA: TGCGCCAGCAGTGGGGGCAGCTCCTACAATGAGCAGTTCTTC. This gives the protein CASSGGSSYNEQFF.

The table lists this clone with a count of one. The chain is built from TRBV21-1 and TRBJ2-7; the DNA was not used to check the table's D call, TRBD1. TRBV21-1 is deemed a pseudogene. There are 19 residues in the CDR3. The CDR3 loop is CASSPPEGAEAGTSYEQYF. CDR3 nucleotides: TGTGCCAGTTCCCCCCCAGAGGGGGCTGAAGCGGGCACCTCCTACGAGCAGTACTTC.

The gene calls are TRBV7-9 and TRBJ2-1, with 9 bases aligning to TRBD1. V gave up 4 bases and J gave up 2 bases; unmatched junction bases: 6. This CDR3 is 16 amino acids long. Germline values: CDR1 SEHNR, CDR2 FQNEAQ (reference sequence). As DNA, the CDR3 is TGTGCCAGCAGCTCCCTCGGGACAGGGACCTACAATGAGCAGTTCTTC. Translated, it gives CASSSLGTGTYNEQFF.